Listed below are T cell receptor beta chains from one sample, sequenced in a study of T-cell memory formation after mild COVID-19. TCRdb passed the 5' RACE reads through MiXCR, listing each CDR3 protein once. Of approximately 200,000 distinct CDR3 sequences in the sample, roughly 17% are singletons; the top ten hold approximately 2.2%. Sequenced sample: PBMCs or a T cell subset sorted from them (not recorded which). Receptors originate from an adult woman who had mild COVID-19 (a few samples of this study predate the infection). Cell type and time point are not known. CDR3s include the opening cysteine and the closing phenylalanine or tryptophan. The D gene is left open where the match is weak. Size is omitted from some rows. Given values are once, few, many or a class for expanded clones.

size | J | D | V | CDR3 | DNA
. | TRBJ2-3 | . | TRBV4-1 | CASSGQGERTQYF | TGCGCCAGCAGCGGGCAGGGAGAGAGAACGCAGTATTTT
. | TRBJ2-1 | . | TRBV20-1 | CSARAPAGRSRNEQFF | TGCAGTGCTAGAGCCCCCGCTGGTAGGAGTAGAAATGAGCAGTTCTTC
. | TRBJ1-3 | . | TRBV12-3/TRBV12-4 | CASGQAAGNTIYF | TGTGCCAGCGGACAAGCGGCTGGAAACACCATATATTTT
. | TRBJ2-1 | . | TRBV29-1 | CSVSEGSDNEQFF | TGCAGCGTGTCCGAGGGCAGTGACAATGAGCAGTTCTTC
. | TRBJ2-7 | . | TRBV9 | CASSPGGSGPYEQYF | TGTGCCAGCAGTCCAGGGGGTAGCGGTCCCTACGAGCAGTACTTC
. | TRBJ2-1 | TRBD1 | TRBV6-6 | CASRPDREPYNEQFF | TGTGCCAGCAGACCTGACAGGGAACCCTACAATGAGCAGTTCTTC
few | TRBJ1-2 | . | TRBV6-1 | CASSDLGMRGYTF | TGTGCCAGCAGTGACCTGGGAATGCGTGGCTACACCTTC
. | TRBJ2-2 | TRBD2 | TRBV20-1 | CSAIAGGSTGELFF | TGCAGTGCTATAGCGGGCGGGTCAACCGGGGAGCTGTTTTTT
few | TRBJ1-2 | TRBD1 | TRBV20-1 | CSVPAGQGANGYTF | TGCAGTGTCCCGGCGGGACAGGGGGCAAATGGCTACACCTTC
few | TRBJ2-7 | . | TRBV24-1 | CATSDPSTGFEQYF | TGTGCCACCAGTGATCCCTCAACAGGGTTCGAGCAGTACTTC
. | TRBJ2-4 | . | TRBV28 | CASSIQGGHIQYF | TGTGCCAGCAGTATCCAGGGTGGTCACATTCAGTACTTC